This T cell receptor (beta chain) was recorded in a study of vaccination and CD4 T cells after COVID-19. Across the study: Post-vaccine specimens were obtained a median around 72 days after dose two (range 14 to 241).

Concerning this clonotype: Its antigen is unknown.

Noted treatment: roughly ten-day PBMC culture with coronavirus spike peptide pools or control peptides (ViraFEST assay). Negative selection enriched CD4+ T cells from cultures at 9 to 11 days. V shed 0 bases and J shed 0 bases, with 7 bases lying between them. Looked up from germline, CDR1 is MNHEY and CDR2 is SMNVEV (reference sequence). This CDR3 contains 15 residues. The assay that was used to sequence DNA from cultured CD4+ T cells was the Oncomine TCR Beta short-read assay. It was from cultured CD4+ T cells that genomic DNA was extracted. TCRdb re-analysed the PCR reads in MiXCR, keeping a single row per CDR3 protein. There are about 17,000 distinct CDR3 sequences in the sample; roughly 56% occur only once, and approximately 9% lies in the top ten.

Sequenced input: CD4+ T cells from blood, cultured in vitro. The chain is built from TRBV27 and TRBJ2-3; D possibly uses TRBD1 or TRBD2 (5 bases each). This receptor was identified in a human donor who had recovered from COVID-19. CDR3: CASSLSGVSTDTQYF. The CDR3 coding sequence is TGTGCCAGCAGTTTATCGGGGGTTAGCACAGATACGCAGTATTTT.